The clone carrying this T cell receptor beta chain came up a few times. Its antigen is not known. In germline, CDR1 is SGHTA, CDR2 FQGNSA. The CDR3 loop spans 14 amino acids. Trimming took 5 bases from V and 5 from J; bases not matched to a gene: 7. It was with a sample-barcoded 5' primer and a J-beta primer mix that a second PCR of about 6 to 12 cycles was run. Sequencing of every sample gave 3 million or more CDR3-containing paired-end reads. TCRdb recomputed calls from the 5' RACE reads with MiXCR, one row per CDR3 protein. The sample has about 1.6 million distinct CDR3 sequences; 30% to 40% are singletons. The sample comes from a study of blood T cells in healthy people across ages. Study-level information: Per two T cells, template switching captured roughly one barcoded beta molecule. Study conclusions and caveats: When one million T cells were used, diversity estimates were thought to be underestimates.

Samples had at least 7 million PBMCs isolated from them. The gene calls are TRBV7-2 and TRBJ1-2; 8 nucleotides line up with TRBD1. Material: blood. This sequence originates from a woman between 25 and 40 years old in good health. The CDR3: CASSPPTGAYGYTF. The CDR3 region has the DNA TGTGCCAGCAGCCCCCCGACAGGGGCTTATGGCTACACCTTC.